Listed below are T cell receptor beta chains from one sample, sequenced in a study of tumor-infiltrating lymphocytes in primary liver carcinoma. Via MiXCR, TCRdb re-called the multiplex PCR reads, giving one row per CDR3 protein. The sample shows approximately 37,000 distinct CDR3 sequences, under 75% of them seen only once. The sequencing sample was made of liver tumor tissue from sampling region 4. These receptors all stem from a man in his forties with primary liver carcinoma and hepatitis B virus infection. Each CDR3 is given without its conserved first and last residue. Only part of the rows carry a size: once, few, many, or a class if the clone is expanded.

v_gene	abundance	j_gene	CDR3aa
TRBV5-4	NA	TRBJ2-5	ASILSGTRFETQY
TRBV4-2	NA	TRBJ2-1	ASSQASGLHNVQS
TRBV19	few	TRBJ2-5	ASKGEGHGETQY
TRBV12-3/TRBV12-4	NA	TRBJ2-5	ASTLGQSQETQY
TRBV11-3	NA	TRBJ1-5	ASSLDLGVTQPQH
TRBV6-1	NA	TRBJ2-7	AGSETYNLGQY
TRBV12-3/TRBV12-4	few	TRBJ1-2	ASSLGQGADYGNT
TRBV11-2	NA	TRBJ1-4	ASSLDLGGPRLF
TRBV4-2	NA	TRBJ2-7	ASSQDGSSNSYEQY
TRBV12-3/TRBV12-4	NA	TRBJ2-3	AKSWGLAVVSDTQY
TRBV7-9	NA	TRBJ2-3	ASSFGQRPTDTLY
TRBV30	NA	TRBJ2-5	SCSVSGRLETQY
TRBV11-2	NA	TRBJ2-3	ASTPPGWADTQY
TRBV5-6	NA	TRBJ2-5	ASSLEASRETQY
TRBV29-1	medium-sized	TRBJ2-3	SVRTGGGDTQY
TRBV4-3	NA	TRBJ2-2	ANSQVGGTGELF
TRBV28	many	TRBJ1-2	ATADGGYGYT
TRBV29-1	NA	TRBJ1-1	SVDRWWGMRTEAF
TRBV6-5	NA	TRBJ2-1	TSSGQGHNEHF
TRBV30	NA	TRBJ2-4	AWNEGGLGKNIQY
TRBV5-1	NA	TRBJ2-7	ASSSYSYDQY
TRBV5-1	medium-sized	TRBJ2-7	ASRHTDDEQY
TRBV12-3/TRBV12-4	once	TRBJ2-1	ASSFSPAGDDNEQF
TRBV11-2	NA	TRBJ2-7	TSSLRWIWENEQY
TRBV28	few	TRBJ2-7	ASTPFGTSGSHEQY
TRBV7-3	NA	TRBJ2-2	ASCLGTLTVELF
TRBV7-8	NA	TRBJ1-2	ASSPHRGGYT
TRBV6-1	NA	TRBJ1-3	ASSERQGNVIY
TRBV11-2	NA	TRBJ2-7	TSSSNGNSYVQY
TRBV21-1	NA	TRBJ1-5	ASSKAETAECNQSQQ
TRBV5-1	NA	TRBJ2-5	ARSVQGAQGTRY
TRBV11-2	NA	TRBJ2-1	AGSPMIEASQF
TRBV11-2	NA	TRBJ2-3	ASSPPGLADRQY
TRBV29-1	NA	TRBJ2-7	SVQSRGGRKQC
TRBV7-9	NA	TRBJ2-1	ACSPHGGIKGNEQF
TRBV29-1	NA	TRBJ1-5	SVVEGQTGQAQH
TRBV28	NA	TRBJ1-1	ASRLSKATTDAF